The 24 T cell receptor beta chains given below trace back to one sample, sequenced in a study of cytomegalovirus exposure and HLA in healthy donors. PCR involved 60 Vbeta and 13 Jbeta primers. Measured with immunoSEQ multiplex PCR; TCRdb has only the in-frame clones, and not every one. The sample has 150,000 or so clones, 80% to 90% seen once. The material sequenced was PBMCs. The receptors originated from a man between 18 and 29 years old in good health and CMV-seropositive.

This rearrangement joins TRBV29-1 to TRBJ1-1; D is ambiguous. The CDR3 loop spans 11 amino acids. Germline CDR1 and CDR2: SQVTM and ANQGSEA. Between the trimmed V and J ends, which lost 6 bases and 1 base, there was a span of 6 bases. CDR3 sequence: CSVQANTEAFF. CDR3 bases: TGCAGCGTCCAGGCGAACACTGAAGCTTTCTTT.

The chain employs TRBV4-2 and TRBJ2-7, with 8 bases fitting TRBD1. With 3 bases clipped from V and 7 bases from J, the junction kept 11 bases outside the gene matches. The germline gives CDR1 LGHNA, CDR2 YNFKEQ. This CDR3 has 15 amino acids. This CDR3 is CASSQPGQVRLEQYF. DNA of the CDR3: TGTGCCAGCAGCCAGCCGGGACAGGTTCGCTTGGAGCAGTACTTC.

This clone has more than one count but fewer than ten. This chain links TRBV7-9 with TRBJ1-1; D may be TRBD1 (5 bases). Germline V gene data show CDR1 as SEHNR and CDR2 as FQNEAQ (reference sequence). The ends were cut back, 4 bases at V and 0 bases at J, with 12 bases in the middle. This CDR3 region has 15 residues. The CDR3 sequence: CASSSRGGVNTEAFF. The CDR3 coding sequence is TGTGCCAGCAGCTCTCGGGGGGGGGTGAACACTGAAGCTTTCTTT.

This chain uses TRBV7-9 with TRBJ2-2, with D perhaps TRBD2 (6 bases). V was shortened by 5 bases and J by 6 bases, with 16 bases between the two germline ends. The CDR3 runs 15 residues. Germline assignment: CDR1 SEHNR and CDR2 FQNEAQ (reference sequence). The CDR3 DNA reads as TGTGCCAGCAGCCTACTTACTGGCGGGGCCGGGGAGCTGTTTTTT. This codes for CASSLLTGGAGELFF.

J is TRBJ1-1 and V is TRBV4-1; D might be TRBD1 (6 bases). The CDR3 has 15 amino acids. The germline CDR1 and CDR2 sequences are MGHRA and YSYEKL. Trimming left V 3 bases short and J 4 bases short, with 15 bases between. The CDR3 loop is CASSQLAGVRTEAFF. The CDR3 coding sequence is TGCGCCAGCAGCCAGCTAGCAGGGGTTCGCACTGAAGCTTTCTTT.

V and J are TRBV11-3 and TRBJ1-2; perhaps TRBD1 as D (5 bases). V gave up 5 bases and J gave up 8 bases, with 18 bases separating them. Germline CDR1 and CDR2: SGHNT and YENEEA. The CDR3 is made up of 14 amino acids. CDR3 sequence reads: CASSPGRGGEGYTF. The CDR3 DNA reads TGTGCCAGCAGCCCTGGTCGGGGGGGAGAAGGCTACACCTTC.

The V and J genes are TRBV9 and TRBJ2-3; no firm D call. V was cut by 0 bases and J by 0 bases, with 8 bases left in between. CDR3 length: 15 residues. Germline CDR1 reads SGDLS; CDR2 reads YYNGEE. The CDR3 region has the DNA TGTGCCAGCAGCGTAGTTGGAGCGAGCACAGATACGCAGTATTTT. As protein: CASSVVGASTDTQYF.

The chain joins TRBV15 to TRBJ1-6, with D hard to call. Between the trimmed V and J ends, which lost 3 bases and 10 bases, there was a span of 16 bases. The CDR3 totals 15 residues. CDR1 and CDR2 from the germline V gene are LNHNV and YYDKDF (reference sequence). The CDR3 region has the DNA TGTGCCACCAGCAGGGCCCGGGAGGTAGGCTCACCCCTCCACTTT. It encodes CATSRAREVGSPLHF.

The V gene is TRBV7-2, the J gene TRBJ2-5; 11 bases line up with TRBD2. V lost 4 bases to trimming and J lost 1 base; unmatched junction nucleotides: 2. Per germline, CDR1 SGHTA and CDR2 FQGNSA. This CDR3 region has 15 residues. CDR3 loop: CASSSLAGAQETQYF. The CDR3 bases are TGTGCCAGCAGCTCACTAGCGGGGGCCCAAGAGACCCAGTACTTC.

The chain is built from TRBV4-1 and TRBJ1-2, with 8 bases that match TRBD1. The germline V gene has CDR1 MGHRA and CDR2 YSYEKL. V gave up 3 bases and J gave up 7 bases; unmatched junction bases: 10. The CDR3 length is 15 residues. This chain's CDR3 is CASSQSPQGAGGYTF. In DNA form, the CDR3 reads TGCGCCAGCAGCCAGAGCCCCCAGGGGGCGGGTGGCTACACCTTC.

The genes are TRBV12-5 and TRBJ1-1, with 7 bases aligning to TRBD1. Germline V gene data show CDR1 as LGHNT and CDR2 as FRNRAP. The CDR3 length is 14 residues. V was clipped by 1 base and J by 3 bases; unmatched bases: 2. CDR3 sequence reads: CASGLGQGHTEAFF. The CDR3 region has the DNA TGTGCTAGTGGTTTGGGACAGGGCCACACTGAAGCTTTCTTT.

The chain carries TRBV5-1 and TRBJ1-4, with TRBD1 identical over 7 bases. V trimming: 2 bases; J trimming: 7 bases; junction bases outside the gene matches: 8. This CDR3 region has 15 residues. Germline assignment: CDR1 SGHRS and CDR2 YFSETQ. CDR3 in amino acids: CASSFSGGGGEKLFF. The CDR3 DNA reads TGCGCCAGCAGCTTTAGCGGAGGGGGCGGTGAAAAACTGTTTTTT.

V usage is TRBV2 and J usage is TRBJ1-1, with D possibly being TRBD1 (5 bases). V was shortened by 8 bases and J by 6 bases, with 19 bases between the two germline ends. The germline V gene encodes CDR1 SNHLY and CDR2 FYNNEI. There are 14 residues in the CDR3. The CDR3 DNA follows: TGTGCCAGCCGCATCAACCCCAGGGACTCTGAAGCTTTCTTT. Protein: CASRINPRDSEAFF.

This clone was counted between two and nine times. CDR3 region: CASSPIRGTGGDEAFF. The CDR3 DNA reads as TGTGCCAGCTCACCGATAAGGGGGACAGGGGGCGATGAAGCTTTCTTT. The chain carries TRBV18 and TRBJ1-1; 12 positions match TRBD1. V trimming: 3 bases; J trimming: 7 bases; junction bases outside the gene matches: 9. Per germline, CDR1 KGHSH and CDR2 LQKENI. CDR3 size: 16 residues.

J is TRBJ1-2 and V is TRBV5-4, with D possibly TRBD1 on 5 matching bases. Looked up from germline, CDR1 is SGHNT and CDR2 is YYREEE (reference sequence). The CDR3 totals 14 residues. V was shortened by 4 bases and J by 7 bases, with 17 bases between the two germline ends. This CDR3 is CASSRDSRTGGYTF. The CDR3 coding sequence is TGTGCCAGCAGCAGGGACTCCCGAACCGGTGGCTACACCTTC.

J is TRBJ2-1 and V is TRBV9; 8 bases match TRBD2. CDR1 and CDR2 (germline): SGDLS, YYNGEE. This CDR3 is built from 15 residues. The junction had 10 bases not matched to a gene; V was cut back by 3 bases and J by 8 bases. This chain's CDR3 is CASSEAGGALDEQFF. The CDR3 region has the DNA TGTGCCAGCAGCGAGGCGGGGGGAGCCTTGGATGAGCAGTTCTTC.

This sequence joins TRBV6-1 and TRBJ1-1; possible D gene TRBD1, 5 bases. The CDR3 contains 14 residues. V lost 6 bases and J lost 11, with 22 bases in between. Germline CDR1 reads MNHNS; CDR2 reads SASEGT. This CDR3 reads CASRGLTESSYAFF. In DNA, the CDR3 is TGTGCCAGCAGAGGATTGACAGAGTCTTCCTACGCTTTCTTT.

The rearrangement links TRBV9 to TRBJ2-5; the D is unclear. Germline assignment: CDR1 SGDLS and CDR2 YYNGEE. V was pared by 0 bases and J by 1 base, with 7 bases between. CDR3 size: 14 residues. The CDR3 DNA follows: TGTGCCAGCAGCGTAGGAGTAGCCCAAGAGACCCAGTACTTC. Translated: CASSVGVAQETQYF.

The rearrangement joins TRBV6-6 to TRBJ1-5, with D possibly TRBD1 on 6 matching bases. Trimming stripped 6 bases from V and 6 bases from J, with 15 bases between. This CDR3 has 14 amino acids. The V gene's germline CDR1 is MNHNY and CDR2 SVGAGI (reference sequence). Written as DNA, the CDR3 is TGTGCCAGCAGCGGCGACAGGATACTTCAGCCCCAGCATTTT. Translating it yields CASSGDRILQPQHF.

V is TRBV5-4 and J is TRBJ2-1, with TRBD1 as a possible D gene (6 bases). The CDR3 is 15 residues long. Germline V lookup: CDR1 SGHNT, CDR2 YYREEE (reference sequence). V dropped 2 bases and J dropped 3 bases, with 12 bases sitting between them. The CDR3 here is CASSLTLDSYNEQFF. The DNA of the CDR3 is TGTGCCAGCAGCTTAACCTTGGACAGCTACAATGAGCAGTTCTTC.

The chain links TRBV7-9 to TRBJ2-2, with 9 bases identical to TRBD1. J gave up 1 base and V 11 bases, and 8 bases lay outside the gene matches. The CDR3 is 15 amino acids. The germline CDR1 and CDR2 sequences are SEHNR and FQNEAQ (reference sequence). DNA of the CDR3: TGTGCCGTACCCCGACAGGGGGGGAACACCGGGGAGCTGTTTTTT. It codes for CAVPRQGGNTGELFF.

The chain couples TRBV9 to TRBJ1-2, with 11 bases fitting TRBD1. CDR3 size: 15 residues. CDR1 is SGDLS, CDR2 YYNGEE, per germline. Trimming cost V 3 bases and J 6 bases; bases outside gene matches: 7. CDR3 nucleotides: TGTGCCAGCAGCGCAGGACAGGGGGCTCATAATGGCTACACCTTC. Residues: CASSAGQGAHNGYTF.

The V and J genes are TRBV4-2 and TRBJ1-4; 7 bases line up with TRBD1. The CDR3 runs 16 residues. With V trimmed by 0 bases and J by 5 bases, 6 bases remained unmatched. CDR1 and CDR2 from the germline V gene are LGHNA and YNFKEQ. CDR3 loop: CASSQEGDSLNEKLFF. The CDR3, as DNA: TGTGCCAGCAGCCAAGAAGGGGACAGTCTAAATGAAAAACTGTTTTTT.

V is TRBV4-3 and J is TRBJ2-7; TRBD2 is a possible D gene (6 bases). Deletions cut 4 bases from V and 2 bases from J, with 15 bases between. The CDR3 consists of 15 residues. Germline V CDR1 and CDR2: LGHNA, YSLEER. DNA for the CDR3: TGCGCCAGCAGCCCGGGAGCGGGCTATACCTACGAGCAGTACTTC. Protein: CASSPGAGYTYEQYF.